The clone carrying this T cell receptor beta chain has only a few counts. This record comes from a study of T cells after yellow fever vaccination. TCRdb redid the calling of the 5' RACE reads with MiXCR, one entry per CDR3 protein. The table lists hundreds of thousands of distinct CDR3 sequences, roughly an eighth of them singletons. Germline values: CDR1 LGHNA, CDR2 YNFKEQ. Deletions cut 6 bases from V and 2 bases from J, with 17 bases between. The CDR3 has 15 residues. The specimen comprised PBMCs, sampled on the day of the yellow fever booster vaccination. The receptor's source is a man aged 25 to 40 who received the YFV17D yellow fever vaccine. The chain links TRBV4-2 to TRBJ2-7; D unresolved. The CDR3 protein is CASSIGGQDPYEQYF. The DNA of the CDR3 is TGTGCCAGCAGTATCGGTGGTCAGGACCCCTACGAGCAGTACTTC.